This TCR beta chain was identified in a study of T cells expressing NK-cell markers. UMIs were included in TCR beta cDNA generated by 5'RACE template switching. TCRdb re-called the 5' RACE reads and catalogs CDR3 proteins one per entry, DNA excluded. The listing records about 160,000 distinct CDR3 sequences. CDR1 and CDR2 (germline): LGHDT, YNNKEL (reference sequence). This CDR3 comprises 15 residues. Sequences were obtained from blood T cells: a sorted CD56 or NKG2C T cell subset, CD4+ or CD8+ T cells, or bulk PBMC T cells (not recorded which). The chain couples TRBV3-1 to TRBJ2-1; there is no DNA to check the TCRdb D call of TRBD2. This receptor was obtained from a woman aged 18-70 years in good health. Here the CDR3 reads CASRPPGLITNEQFF.